The 5 T cell receptor beta chains presented below share a single source sample, sequenced in a study of OX40 agonist ivuxolimab in advanced cancers. The table came from immunoSEQ multiplex PCR; TCRdb's copy has only in-frame clones and leaves some out. The sample consists of approximately 52,000 clones, approximately 94% of them appearing once. This sample comprised CD4+ or CD8+ T cells sorted from blood, obtained in a trial of the OX40 agonist ivuxolimab. The receptors were gathered from an adult with an advanced solid tumor such as melanoma, head and neck, liver or kidney cancer.

The chain couples TRBV5-8 to TRBJ2-7, with D perhaps matching TRBD2 (6 bases). The length of the CDR3 is 11 residues. Germline V gene lookup returns CDR1 SGHTS and CDR2 YDEGEE. The V and J ends lost 5 bases and 3 bases respectively, with 6 bases between them. CDR3 sequence reads: CASRGGYEQYF. DNA for the CDR3: TGTGCCAGCAGGGGGGGCTACGAGCAGTACTTC. The full variable domain, with the rest looked up from reference TRBV5-8 and TRBJ2-7, is EAGVTQSPTHLIKTRGQQATLRCSPISGHTSVYWYQQALGLGLQFLLWYDEGEERNRGNFPPRFSGRQFPNYSSELNVNALELEDSALYLCASRGGYEQYFGPGTRLTVT.

This chain connects TRBV5-6 to TRBJ2-5, with 12 bases that match TRBD1. CDR3 length: 16 amino acids. Germline trimming cut 3 bases from V and 4 bases from J; bases unmatched to any gene: 7. Germline CDR1 is SGHDT and CDR2 is YYEEEE. The CDR3 DNA reads TGTGCCAGCAGCTGGCTGGGACAGGGGGCAGGAGAGACCCAGTACTTC. Protein product: CASSWLGQGAGETQYF.

The chain uses TRBV28 and TRBJ2-7, with D perhaps matching TRBD1 or TRBD2 (5 bases each). Trimming left V 5 bases short and J 2 bases short, with 13 bases between. Germline V CDR1 and CDR2: MDHEN, SYDVKM. The CDR3 has 14 residues. CDR3 nucleotide sequence: TGTGCCAGCAGTCGCCCGGGACGGACCTACGAGCAGTACTTC. Translation gives CASSRPGRTYEQYF. The full variable domain, its missing parts supplied by reference TRBV28 and TRBJ2-7, is DVKVTQSSRYLVKRTGEKVFLECVQDMDHENMFWYRQDPGLGLRLIYFSYDVKMKEKGDIPEGYSVSREKKERFSLILESASTNQTSMYLCASSRPGRTYEQYFGPGTRLTVT.

This clone was recorded a few times. This sequence joins TRBV7-9 and TRBJ2-7, with D possibly called TRBD1 or TRBD2 (5 bases each). Germline CDR1 reads SEHNR; CDR2 reads FQNEAQ (reference sequence). Deletions cut 5 bases from V and 7 bases from J, with 21 bases between. CDR3 length: 15 residues. The CDR3 region is CASSTAGTGFGEQYF. As DNA, the CDR3 is TGTGCCAGCAGCACCGCCGGGACGGGATTTGGGGAGCAGTACTTC.

V and J are TRBV6-5 and TRBJ1-2; D gene uncertain. From germline, CDR1 is MNHEY and CDR2 SVGAGI. The CDR3 consists of 14 residues. The V gene lost 7 bases and the J gene lost 4 bases, with 16 bases spanning the gap. The CDR3 DNA is TGTGCCAGCACCCCCGACTCGGGTGGCTATGGCTACACCTTC. Its protein product is CASTPDSGGYGYTF.